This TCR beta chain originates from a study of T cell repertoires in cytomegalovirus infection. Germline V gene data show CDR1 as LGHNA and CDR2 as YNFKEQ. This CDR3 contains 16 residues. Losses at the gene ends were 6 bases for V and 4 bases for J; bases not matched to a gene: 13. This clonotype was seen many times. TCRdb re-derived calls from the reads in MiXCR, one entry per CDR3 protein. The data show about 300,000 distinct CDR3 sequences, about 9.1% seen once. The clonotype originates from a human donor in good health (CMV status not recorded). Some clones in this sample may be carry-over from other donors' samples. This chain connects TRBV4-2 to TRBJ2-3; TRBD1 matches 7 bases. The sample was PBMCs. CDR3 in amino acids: CASSTRWDSVADTQYF. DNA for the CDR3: TGTGCCAGCAGTACAAGATGGGACAGTGTTGCAGATACGCAGTATTTT.